This TCR beta chain appears in the sequencing data of a study of T cell repertoires in aging, cancer and after chemotherapy. Overall study: Donors were grouped into six age bands spanning 30 or younger through 70 or older. The whole study produced a dataset of roughly 8.8 million TCR reads. Patients with chronic lymphocytic leukemia were sampled before and after fludarabine- or bendamustine-based chemotherapy. Study-level results: Across the chemotherapy interval, each cancer cohort showed higher median generation probability, suggesting thymic rebound.

TRB rearrangements spanning V, D and J were amplified using mixed TRB-A/B primers. TCRdb itself ran the multiplex PCR reads through MiXCR, one entry per CDR3 protein. The sample includes 2,000 or so distinct CDR3 sequences, about 59% seen only once; the top ten take less than 60%. The CDR3 is made up of 13 amino acids. The V end was cut by 2 bases, the J end by 5 bases, with 9 bases between. Germline CDR1 reads GTSNPN; CDR2 reads SVGIG (reference sequence). For this clonotype: Antigen specificity is unknown.

TCR beta rearrangements were amplified from peripheral blood genomic DNA. V usage is TRBV30 and J usage is TRBJ2-2, with a weak D call TRBD1 (5 bases). The TCR sequence derives from a human donor with a blood cancer. The sample taken for sequencing was blood. The DNA for the CDR3 is TGTGCCTGGAGTATCCCAGGGACCGGGGAGCTGTTTTTT. This translates into CAWSIPGTGELFF.